This record looks at one T cell receptor (beta chain) sequence and its context. What it recognizes is unknown. This CDR3 has 11 amino acids. Germline V gene sequence: CDR1 SEHNR, CDR2 FQNEAQ (reference sequence). The V end was cut by 2 bases, the J end by 12 bases, with 8 bases between. PCR primers comprised 60 Vbeta and 13 Jbeta primers. Data came from immunoSEQ multiplex PCR; TCRdb stores just in-frame clones and leaves some out. The profile shows fewer than 200,000 clones, approximately 67% of them singletons. The data belong to a study of cytomegalovirus exposure and HLA in healthy donors. Study as a whole: The study's early data release held 80 million to 95 million unique TCRs from HLA-typed donors. Whole-study findings and limits: Segments of the TCR beta V type were, in most cases, productive about 87% or about 30% of the time in an earlier analysis. The sole available immune exposure information was CMV serostatus.

Material for sequencing was PBMCs. The clonotype comes from a woman in her late teens or twenties in good health and CMV-seropositive. This chain joins TRBV7-9 and TRBJ2-1; D is perhaps TRBD2 (5 bases). For the CDR3, the DNA is TGTGCCAGCAGCTTACAGAGGGCGCAGTTCTTC. Protein sequence: CASSLQRAQFF. The entire variable domain, with the rest obtained from reference TRBV7-9 and TRBJ2-1, is as follows: DTGVSQNPRHKITKRGQNVTFRCDPISEHNRLYWYRQTLGQGPEFLTYFQNEAQLEKSRLLSDRFSAERPKGSFSTLEIQRTEQGDSAMYLCASSLQRAQFFGPGTRLTVL.